This TCR beta chain was sequenced in a study of shared clonotypes between healthy human individuals. Measured with immunoSEQ multiplex PCR; TCRdb has only the in-frame clones, and not every one. Among more than 900,000 clones listed, approximately 78% were seen once. This CDR3 spans 15 amino acids. Trimming removed 4 bases at V and 1 base at J, with 11 bases between. From germline, CDR1 is SGHTA and CDR2 FQGNSA. Overall study findings and caveats: Relative to clonotypes present in all four donors, those not shared had lower generation probabilities.

A note on this clone: The target antigen is unknown.

The sequencing sample was made of memory CD4+ T cells from PBMCs. Subset described: CD45RA-negative fraction. This receptor was identified in a man between 18 and 29 years old in good health. Some clones in this sample may be carry-over from other donors' samples. This chain joins TRBV7-2 and TRBJ1-5, with D perhaps matching TRBD1 (6 bases). The chain's CDR3 is CASSSTGPSNQPQHF. The CDR3, as DNA: TGTGCCAGCAGCTCCACAGGGCCGAGCAATCAGCCCCAGCATTTT.